Reported below is one T cell receptor beta chain. Sequencing of TCR beta was carried out in blood CD8+ and CD4+ T cells. The data belong to a study of CD8 T cells in Susac syndrome. RNA totalling 0.5 to 1 ug underwent reverse transcription with random hexamers. TCRdb reprocessed the immunoSEQ multiplex PCR reads with MiXCR, giving one entry per CDR3 protein. The sample consists of some 220,000 distinct CDR3 sequences, about 95% of them appearing once. The V and J ends lost 8 bases and 1 base respectively, with 11 bases between them. This CDR3 has 13 amino acids. Germline V gives CDR1 SGHDN, CDR2 FVKESK.

The sequencing sample was made of CD4+ T cells from PBMCs. The chain carries TRBV14 and TRBJ2-5; D may be TRBD1 (6 bases). The clonotype comes from a human donor with multiple sclerosis. CDR3 protein: CASFWDTQETQYF. The CDR3 nucleotides read TGTGCCAGCTTCTGGGACACCCAAGAGACCCAGTACTTC.